Each of the 25 T cell receptor beta chains below was sequenced from the same sample in a study of control samples from healthy donors and cancer patients. Assay: immunoSEQ multiplex PCR; the TCRdb copy retains only in-frame clones and omits some. The sample shows around 13,000 clones, approximately 93% of them seen only once. Sequenced input: PBMCs. Receptors originate from a man of 80 years or more with lung cancer.

This sequence joins TRBV5-1 and TRBJ1-3; 7 bases align to TRBD1. V shed 9 bases, J shed 0 bases, and the junction held 9 bases outside the gene matches. CDR1 is SGHRS, CDR2 YFSETQ, per germline. This CDR3 comprises 15 residues. The CDR3 loop is CATPGQIFSGNTIYF. For the CDR3, the DNA is TGCGCCACCCCGGGACAGATTTTCTCTGGAAACACCATATATTTT.

The chain carries TRBV24-1 and TRBJ1-2; the D gene is possibly TRBD1 (5 bases). V was cut by 5 bases and J by 1 base, with 10 bases left in between. CDR1 and CDR2 from the germline V gene are KGHDR and SFDVKD. The CDR3 extends over 14 amino acids. The CDR3 region is CATSGKGDNYGYTF. The CDR3, as DNA: TGTGCCACCAGTGGTAAAGGGGATAACTATGGCTACACCTTC.

The chain recombines TRBV19 with TRBJ1-2, with D hard to call. The CDR3 spans 14 residues. CDR1 is LNHDA and CDR2 is SQIVND in the germline V gene (reference sequence). Trimming stripped 4 bases from V and 4 bases from J, with 13 bases between. The CDR3 sequence is CASSTQGWIYGYTF. The CDR3 bases are TGTGCCAGTAGTACCCAAGGATGGATCTATGGCTACACCTTC.

The chain is built from TRBV19 and TRBJ2-1; TRBD1 aligns across 8 bases. The CDR3 totals 15 residues. Germline V CDR1 and CDR2: LNHDA, SQIVND (reference sequence). J was trimmed by 4 bases and V by 0 bases; bases with no gene match: 2. This chain's CDR3 is CASSIDQGAYNEQFF. The CDR3 coding sequence is TGTGCCAGTAGTATAGATCAGGGGGCGTACAATGAGCAGTTCTTC.

The chain links TRBV7-2 to TRBJ1-1, with D perhaps matching TRBD1 (5 bases). Between the trimmed V and J ends, which lost 5 bases and 11 bases, there was a span of 15 bases. The CDR3 contains 12 residues. Germline V CDR1 and CDR2: SGHTA, FQGNSA. The chain's CDR3 is CASSQTASRAFF. Written as DNA, the CDR3 is TGTGCCAGCAGCCAGACAGCGAGTCGGGCTTTCTTT.

This clone was seen just once. The chain links TRBV3-1 (or the pseudogene TRBV3-2) to TRBJ1-1; tentative D call: TRBD1 (6 bases). The V end was cut by 5 bases, the J end by 2 bases, with 12 bases between. The CDR3 contains 14 residues. CDR1 is LGHDT, CDR2 YNNKEL, per germline (reference sequence). The CDR3 bases are TGTGCCAGCAGCGCCAGGGGCCCAAACACTGAAGCTTTCTTT. This gives the protein CASSARGPNTEAFF.

The CDR3, as DNA: TGTGCCAGCAGTACCGGGACAGGGGGCTACAATGAGCAGTTCTTC. Protein: CASSTGTGGYNEQFF. The rearrangement uses TRBV11-2 and TRBJ2-1; 11 nucleotides agree with TRBD1. V was clipped by 6 bases and J by 3 bases; unmatched bases: 4. CDR3 size: 15 residues. Looked up from germline, CDR1 is SGHAT and CDR2 is FQNNGV.

The chain is built from TRBV2 and TRBJ1-2; no clear D gene. Germline CDR1 is SNHLY and CDR2 is FYNNEI. This CDR3 has 12 residues. Written as DNA, the CDR3 is TGTGTCTTGGGCGCAGGCGGCCGTGGCTACACCTTC. Translated: CVLGAGGRGYTF.

This rearrangement joins TRBV7-3 to TRBJ1-5; D is uncertain. This CDR3 has 16 residues. Trimming left V 5 bases short and J 3 bases short, with 17 bases between. Germline V gene lookup returns CDR1 SGHTA and CDR2 FQGTGA. The CDR3 reads CASSVDGQIVNQPQHF. The CDR3, as DNA: TGTGCCAGCAGCGTTGATGGCCAGATCGTCAATCAGCCCCAGCATTTT. Complete variable domain (other parts from reference TRBV7-3 and TRBJ1-5): GAGVSQTPSNKVTEKGKYVELRCDPISGHTALYWYRQSLGQGPEFLIYFQGTGAADDSGLPNDRFFAVRPEGSVSTLKIQRTERGDSAVYLCASSVDGQIVNQPQHFGDGTRLSIL.

This clone appeared a single time. The chain carries TRBV2 and TRBJ1-3, with D unclear. Trimming pared 5 bases from V and 6 bases from J, leaving 8 bases between. The V gene's germline CDR1 is SNHLY and CDR2 FYNNEI. The CDR3 length is 12 residues. The CDR3 reads CASSTTENTIYF. The CDR3 region has the DNA TGTGCCAGCAGTACCACTGAAAACACCATATATTTT.

The gene calls are TRBV11-2 and TRBJ1-2; the D is unclear. Between the trimmed V and J ends, which lost 0 bases and 7 bases, there was a span of 15 bases. The V gene's germline CDR1 is SGHAT and CDR2 FQNNGV. CDR3 size: 15 residues. CDR3 region: CASSLDREPFRGYTF. The CDR3 DNA sequence: TGTGCCAGCAGCTTAGATAGGGAACCCTTCCGTGGCTACACCTTC.

A single count supports this clone. This chain uses TRBV11-1 with TRBJ1-1; D is possibly TRBD1 (5 bases). Germline V gives CDR1 SGHAT, CDR2 FQDESV (reference sequence). This CDR3 region has 14 residues. V shed 4 bases and J shed 5 bases, with 14 bases lying between them. CDR3 nucleotide sequence: TGTGCCAGCAGCTCCCAAGGGGATTCGACTGAAGCTTTCTTT. Protein product: CASSSQGDSTEAFF.

V is TRBV5-1 and J is TRBJ2-2; the D gene is possibly TRBD1 (5 bases). The CDR3 consists of 14 residues. CDR1 is SGHRS, CDR2 YFSETQ, per germline. V lost 3 bases, J lost 6 bases, and 12 bases lay in between. DNA of the CDR3: TGCGCCAGCAGCTGGGGCAGCCCGCCCGGGGAGCTGTTTTTT. Its protein product is CASSWGSPPGELFF.

V is TRBV3-1 (or the pseudogene TRBV3-2) and J is TRBJ2-6; maybe TRBD2 (5 bases). The germline V gene has CDR1 LGHDT and CDR2 YNNKEL (reference sequence). Trimming shortened V by 11 bases and J by 0 bases, and 29 bases separated the two germline ends. The CDR3 totals 20 residues. CDR3 in amino acids: CARTPPPGSPHYSGANVLTF. The CDR3 DNA reads TGTGCCCGCACCCCACCCCCGGGGAGCCCCCACTACTCTGGGGCCAACGTCCTGACTTTC.

This clone was observed a single time. The rearrangement joins TRBV6-1 to TRBJ1-5; D is uncertain. V was trimmed by 2 bases and J by 0 bases, leaving 5 bases between them. Germline V gene sequence: CDR1 MNHNS, CDR2 SASEGT. There are 14 residues in the CDR3. The CDR3 region has the DNA TGTGCCAGCAGTGAAAACTTTAGCAATCAGCCCCAGCATTTT. This sequence encodes CASSENFSNQPQHF.

The CDR3 region has the DNA TGTGCCACCAGCAGAGATACGGCAGCCCTCACAGATACGCAGTATTTT. It codes for CATSRDTAALTDTQYF. This sequence joins TRBV15 and TRBJ2-3; D is uncertain. V lost 0 bases and J 2 bases, leaving 12 bases between the germline ends. Germline V gives CDR1 LNHNV, CDR2 YYDKDF (reference sequence). The CDR3 has 16 residues.

The genes are TRBV9 and TRBJ2-5, with D possibly being TRBD2 (7 bases). Germline CDR1 and CDR2: SGDLS and YYNGEE. CDR3 length equals 15 residues. The V gene lost 4 bases and the J gene lost 5 bases, with 18 bases spanning the gap. The CDR3 protein is CASSSSWGGRETQYF. CDR3 bases: TGTGCCAGCAGCTCCTCGTGGGGGGGCCGGGAGACCCAGTACTTC.

The chain links TRBV19 to TRBJ1-4; 9 bases map to TRBD1. Germline values: CDR1 LNHDA, CDR2 SQIVND (reference sequence). Unmatched junction bases numbered 7, after V lost 4 bases and J lost 7 bases. CDR3 size: 15 residues. CDR3 region: CASSTRTGVTEKLFF. DNA for the CDR3: TGTGCCAGTAGTACGAGGACAGGGGTTACTGAAAAACTGTTTTTT.

The V gene is TRBV27, the J gene TRBJ1-5, with D uncertain. This CDR3 comprises 15 residues. V was trimmed by 2 bases and J by 6 bases, leaving 14 bases between them. Germline CDR1 reads MNHEY; CDR2 reads SMNVEV (reference sequence). CDR3 coding DNA: TGTGCCAGCAGTTTACGGGGTGGCCGAGGTCAGCCCCAGCATTTT. As protein: CASSLRGGRGQPQHF.

This clone was detected once. The genes are TRBV5-1 and TRBJ2-1; TRBD1 agrees at 9 bases. Trimming cost V 2 bases and J 5 bases; bases outside gene matches: 5. In germline, CDR1 is SGHRS, CDR2 YFSETQ. This CDR3 contains 15 residues. CDR3 DNA sequence: TGCGCCAGCAGCTTCATGGGACAGGGAAACAATGAGCAGTTCTTC. Its protein is CASSFMGQGNNEQFF. The variable domain in full, with the rest retrieved from reference TRBV5-1 and TRBJ2-1, is KAGVTQTPRYLIKTRGQQVTLSCSPISGHRSVSWYQQTPGQGLQFLFEYFSETQRNKGNFPGRFSGRQFSNSRSEMNVSTLELGDSALYLCASSFMGQGNNEQFFGPGTRLTVL.

The rearrangement uses TRBV7-9 and TRBJ1-2, with 8 bases aligning to TRBD1. This CDR3 comprises 17 residues. Trimming cost V 6 bases and J 1 base; bases outside gene matches: 13. The germline gives CDR1 SEHNR, CDR2 FQNEAQ (reference sequence). The CDR3 protein is CASSKTGQGFLNYGYTF. CDR3 nucleotides: TGTGCCAGCAGTAAAACAGGACAGGGATTTCTTAACTATGGCTACACCTTC. The full variable domain, its missing parts supplied by reference TRBV7-9 and TRBJ1-2, is DTGVSQNPRHKITKRGQNVTFRCDPISEHNRLYWYRQTLGQGPEFLTYFQNEAQLEKSRLLSDRFSAERPKGSFSTLEIQRTEQGDSAMYLCASSKTGQGFLNYGYTFGSGTRLTVV.

This rearrangement joins TRBV11-3 to TRBJ2-7; maybe TRBD1 (7 bases). Germline CDR1 is SGHNT and CDR2 is YENEEA. V gave up 5 bases and J gave up 7 bases, with 15 bases separating them. This CDR3 comprises 13 residues. In DNA form, the CDR3 reads TGTGCCAGCAGCCCCACAGGGGCGGGAGAGCAGTACTTC. Its protein is CASSPTGAGEQYF.

The CDR3 bases are TGCGCCAGCAGCCAAGGGCTCGGGGGCCGGAACACTGAAGCTTTCTTT. This sequence encodes CASSQGLGGRNTEAFF. V is TRBV4-3 and J is TRBJ1-1; perhaps TRBD1 as D (6 bases). CDR3 length equals 16 residues. CDR1 LGHNA and CDR2 YSLEER come from the germline V gene. V lost 1 base to trimming and J lost 1 base, with 13 bases between them.

The V call is TRBV5-4, the J call TRBJ1-4; 9 nucleotides line up with TRBD1. This CDR3 has 14 residues. From germline, CDR1 is SGHNT and CDR2 YYREEE (reference sequence). The J segment lost 5 bases and the V segment lost 4 bases, leaving 3 bases of the junction unmatched. The CDR3 nucleotides read TGTGCCAGCAGCCAGGGACAGGGAAATGAAAAACTGTTTTTT. Protein product: CASSQGQGNEKLFF.

Only one count was recorded for this clone. This chain uses TRBV12-5 with TRBJ2-7; 12 bases map to TRBD2. There are 21 residues in the CDR3. With 1 base clipped from V and 0 bases from J, the junction kept 16 bases outside the gene matches. Germline CDR1 LGHNT, CDR2 FRNRAP. CDR3 DNA: TGTGCTAGTGGTTTGGCCGGTAAAAAGACTAGCGGGGGCGAAAGCTCCTACGAGCAGTACTTC. Encoded protein: CASGLAGKKTSGGESSYEQYF.